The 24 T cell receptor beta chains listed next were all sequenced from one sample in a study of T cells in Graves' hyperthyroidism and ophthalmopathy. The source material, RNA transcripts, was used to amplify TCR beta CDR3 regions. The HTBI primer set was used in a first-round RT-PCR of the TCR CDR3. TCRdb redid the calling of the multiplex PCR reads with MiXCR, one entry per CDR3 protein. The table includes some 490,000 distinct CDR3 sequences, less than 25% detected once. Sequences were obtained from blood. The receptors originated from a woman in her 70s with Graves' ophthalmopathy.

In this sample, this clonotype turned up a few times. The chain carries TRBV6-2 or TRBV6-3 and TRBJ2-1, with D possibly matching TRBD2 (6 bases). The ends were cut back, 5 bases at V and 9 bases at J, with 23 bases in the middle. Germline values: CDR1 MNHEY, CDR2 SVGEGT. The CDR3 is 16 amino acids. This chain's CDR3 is CASSAGGTPSRLEQFF. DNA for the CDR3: TGTGCCAGCAGTGCAGGCGGGACTCCTTCCCGACTTGAGCAGTTCTTC.

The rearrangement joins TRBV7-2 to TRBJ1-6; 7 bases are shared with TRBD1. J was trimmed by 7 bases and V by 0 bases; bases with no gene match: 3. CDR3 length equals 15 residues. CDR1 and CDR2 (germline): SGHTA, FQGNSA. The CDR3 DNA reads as TGTGCCAGCAGCTTAGCGACAGGGATAAATTCACCCCTCCACTTT. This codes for CASSLATGINSPLHF.

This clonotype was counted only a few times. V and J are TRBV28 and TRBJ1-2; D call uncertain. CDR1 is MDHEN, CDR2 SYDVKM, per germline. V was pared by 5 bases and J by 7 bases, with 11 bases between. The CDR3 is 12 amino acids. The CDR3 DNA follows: TGTGCCAGCAGTAGCCGCTCGGTTGGCTACACCTTC. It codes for CASSSRSVGYTF.

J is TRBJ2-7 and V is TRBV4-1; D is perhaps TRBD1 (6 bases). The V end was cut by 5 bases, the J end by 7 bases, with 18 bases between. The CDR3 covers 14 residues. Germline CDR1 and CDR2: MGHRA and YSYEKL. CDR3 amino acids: CASSYYRTDGEQYF. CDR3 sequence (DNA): TGCGCCAGCAGCTATTACCGGACAGATGGGGAGCAGTACTTC.

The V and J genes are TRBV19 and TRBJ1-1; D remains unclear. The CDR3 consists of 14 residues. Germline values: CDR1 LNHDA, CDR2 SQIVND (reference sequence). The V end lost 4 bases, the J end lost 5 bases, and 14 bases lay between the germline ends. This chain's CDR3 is CASSTLGGDTEAFF. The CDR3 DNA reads TGTGCCAGTAGTACCTTAGGCGGCGATACTGAAGCTTTCTTT.

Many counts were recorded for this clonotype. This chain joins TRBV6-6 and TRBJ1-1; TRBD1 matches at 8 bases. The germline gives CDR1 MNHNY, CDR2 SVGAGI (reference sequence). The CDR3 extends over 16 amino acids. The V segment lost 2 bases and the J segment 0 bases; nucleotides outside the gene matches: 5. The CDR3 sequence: CASSYTRQGMNTEAFF. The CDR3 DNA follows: TGTGCCAGCAGTTACACCCGACAGGGGATGAACACTGAAGCTTTCTTT.

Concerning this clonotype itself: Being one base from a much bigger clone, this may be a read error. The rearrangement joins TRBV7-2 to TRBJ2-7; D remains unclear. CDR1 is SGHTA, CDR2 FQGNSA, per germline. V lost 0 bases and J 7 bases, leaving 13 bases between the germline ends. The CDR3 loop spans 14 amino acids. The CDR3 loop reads CASSLAPTAREQYF. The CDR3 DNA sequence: TGTGCCAGCAGCTTAGCGCCGACGGCAAGGGAGCAGTACTTC.

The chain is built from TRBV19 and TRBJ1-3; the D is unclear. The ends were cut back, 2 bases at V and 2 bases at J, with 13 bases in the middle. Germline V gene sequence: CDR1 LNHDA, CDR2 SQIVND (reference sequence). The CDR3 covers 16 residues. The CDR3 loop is CASSITALLAGNTIYF. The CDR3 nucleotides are TGTGCCAGTAGTATAACCGCCCTGCTTGCTGGAAACACCATATATTTT.

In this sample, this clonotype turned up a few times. The CDR3 spells CASSQDSGDRHTEAFF. The DNA of the CDR3 is TGTGCCAGCAGCCAAGATAGTGGAGATAGGCACACTGAAGCTTTCTTT. The chain uses TRBV3-1 and TRBJ1-1, with D uncertain. Germline-derived CDR1 and CDR2 are LGHDT and YNNKEL (reference sequence). V was cut by 0 bases and J by 3 bases, with 14 bases left in between. The length of the CDR3 is 16 residues. Looking up the rest from reference TRBV3-1 and TRBJ1-1 gives the full variable domain: DTAVSQTPKYLVTQMGNDKSIKCEQNLGHDTMYWYKQDSKKFLKIMFSYNNKELIINETVPNRFSPKSPDKAHLNLHINSLELGDSAVYFCASSQDSGDRHTEAFFGQGTRLTVV.

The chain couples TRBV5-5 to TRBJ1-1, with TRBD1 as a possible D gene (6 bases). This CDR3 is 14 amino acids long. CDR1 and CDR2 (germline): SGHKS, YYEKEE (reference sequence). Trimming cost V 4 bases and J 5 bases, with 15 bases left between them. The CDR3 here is CASSVPQGGTEAFF. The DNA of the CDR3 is TGTGCCAGCAGCGTGCCACAGGGAGGGACTGAAGCTTTCTTT.

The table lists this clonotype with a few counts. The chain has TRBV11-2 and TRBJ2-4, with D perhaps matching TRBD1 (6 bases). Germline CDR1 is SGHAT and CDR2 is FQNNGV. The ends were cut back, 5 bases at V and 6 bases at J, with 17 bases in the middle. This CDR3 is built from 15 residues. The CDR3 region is CASSPIQGEVNIQYF. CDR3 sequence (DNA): TGTGCCAGCAGCCCAATACAGGGAGAGGTAAACATTCAGTACTTC.

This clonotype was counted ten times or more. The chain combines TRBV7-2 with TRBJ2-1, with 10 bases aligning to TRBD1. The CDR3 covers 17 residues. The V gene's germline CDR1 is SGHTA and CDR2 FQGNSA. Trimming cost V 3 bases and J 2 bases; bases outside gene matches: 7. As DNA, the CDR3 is TGTGCCAGCAGCTTTTCTTCCGGGACAGGGGCCTACAATGAGCAGTTCTTC. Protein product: CASSFSSGTGAYNEQFF.

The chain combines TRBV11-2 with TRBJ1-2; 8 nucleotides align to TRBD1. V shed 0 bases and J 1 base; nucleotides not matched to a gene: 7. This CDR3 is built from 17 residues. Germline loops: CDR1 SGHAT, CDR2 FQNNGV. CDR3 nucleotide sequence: TGTGCCAGCAGCTTAGAACGGAGGACAGGGATTAACTATGGCTACACCTTC. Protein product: CASSLERRTGINYGYTF.

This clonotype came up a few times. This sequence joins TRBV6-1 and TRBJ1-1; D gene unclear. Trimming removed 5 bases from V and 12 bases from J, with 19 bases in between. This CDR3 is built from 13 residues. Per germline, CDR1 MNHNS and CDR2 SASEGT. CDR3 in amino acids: CASSSPPVQATFF. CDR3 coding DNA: TGTGCCAGCAGTTCCCCCCCCGTCCAGGCGACTTTCTTT.

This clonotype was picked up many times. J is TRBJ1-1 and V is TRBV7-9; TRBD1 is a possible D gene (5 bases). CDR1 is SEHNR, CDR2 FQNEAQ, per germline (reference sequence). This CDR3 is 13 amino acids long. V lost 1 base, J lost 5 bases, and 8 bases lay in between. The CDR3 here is CASSLDGGTEAFF. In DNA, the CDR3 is TGTGCCAGCAGCTTAGATGGGGGTACTGAAGCTTTCTTT.

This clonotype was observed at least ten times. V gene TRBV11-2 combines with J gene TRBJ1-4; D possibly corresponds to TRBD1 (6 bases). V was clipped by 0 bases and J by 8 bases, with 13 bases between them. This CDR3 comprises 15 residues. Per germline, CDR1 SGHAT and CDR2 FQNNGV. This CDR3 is CASSLDRGAHEKLFF. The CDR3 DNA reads TGTGCCAGCAGCTTAGACAGGGGCGCACACGAAAAACTGTTTTTT.

The CDR3, as DNA: TGTGCCAGCAGTTCATCCGGACTACCAACACGGAGTGAGCAGTTCTTC. Its translation is CASSSSGLPTRSEQFF. The rearrangement joins TRBV6-2 or TRBV6-3 to TRBJ2-1, with a possible D match to TRBD2 (6 bases). Germline CDR1 MNHEY, CDR2 SVGEGT. Trimming took 4 bases from V and 9 from J, leaving 22 bases between them. This CDR3 is built from 16 residues.

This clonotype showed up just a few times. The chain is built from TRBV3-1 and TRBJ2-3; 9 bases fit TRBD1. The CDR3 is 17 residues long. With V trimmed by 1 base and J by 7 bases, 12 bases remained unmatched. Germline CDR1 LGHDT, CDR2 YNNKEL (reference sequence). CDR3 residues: CASSQGTGDLLRNTQYF. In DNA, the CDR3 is TGTGCCAGCAGCCAAGGGACAGGGGACCTCCTCAGGAATACGCAGTATTTT.

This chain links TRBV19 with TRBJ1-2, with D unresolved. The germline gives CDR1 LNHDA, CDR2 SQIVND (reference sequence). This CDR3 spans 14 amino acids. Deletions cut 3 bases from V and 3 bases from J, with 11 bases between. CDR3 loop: CASSIGTDHYGYTF. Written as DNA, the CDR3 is TGTGCCAGTAGTATTGGTACAGATCACTATGGCTACACCTTC.

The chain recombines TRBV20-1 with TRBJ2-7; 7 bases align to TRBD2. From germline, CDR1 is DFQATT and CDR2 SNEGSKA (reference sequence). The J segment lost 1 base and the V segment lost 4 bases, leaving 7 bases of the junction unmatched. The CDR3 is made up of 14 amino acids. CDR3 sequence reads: CSAKGGDFSYEQYF. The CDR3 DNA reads TGCAGTGCTAAGGGAGGGGATTTTTCCTACGAGCAGTACTTC.

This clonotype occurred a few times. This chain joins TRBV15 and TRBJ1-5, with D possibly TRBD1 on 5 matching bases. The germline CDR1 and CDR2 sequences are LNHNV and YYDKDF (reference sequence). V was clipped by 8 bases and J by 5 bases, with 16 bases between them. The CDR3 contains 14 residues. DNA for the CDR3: TGTGCCACCCAGGCTGGGGCAGGTTATCAGCCCCAGCATTTT. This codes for CATQAGAGYQPQHF.

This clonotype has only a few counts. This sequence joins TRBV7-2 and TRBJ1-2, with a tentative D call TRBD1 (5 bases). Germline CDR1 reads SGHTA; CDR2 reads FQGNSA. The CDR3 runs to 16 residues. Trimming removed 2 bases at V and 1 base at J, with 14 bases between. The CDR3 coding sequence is TGTGCCAGCAGCTTACTTGACAGTAAAGTTAACTATGGCTACACCTTC. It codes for CASSLLDSKVNYGYTF. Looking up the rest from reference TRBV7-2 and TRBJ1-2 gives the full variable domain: GAGVSQSPSNKVTEKGKDVELRCDPISGHTALYWYRQSLGQGLEFLIYFQGNSAPDKSGLPSDRFSAERTGGSVSTLTIQRTQQEDSAVYLCASSLLDSKVNYGYTFGSGTRLTVV.

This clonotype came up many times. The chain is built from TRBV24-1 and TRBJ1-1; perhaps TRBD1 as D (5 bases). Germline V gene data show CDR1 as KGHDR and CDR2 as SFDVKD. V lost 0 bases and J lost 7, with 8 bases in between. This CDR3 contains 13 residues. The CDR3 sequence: CATSDLIRGEAFF. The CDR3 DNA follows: TGTGCCACCAGTGATTTGATAAGGGGTGAAGCTTTCTTT.

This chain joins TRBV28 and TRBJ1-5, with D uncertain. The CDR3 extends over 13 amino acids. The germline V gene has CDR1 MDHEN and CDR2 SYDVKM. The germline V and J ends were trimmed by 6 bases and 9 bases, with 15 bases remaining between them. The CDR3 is CASRSPLLGPQHF. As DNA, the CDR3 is TGTGCCAGCAGATCCCCCCTACTAGGGCCCCAGCATTTT.